The entry below gives a single TCR beta chain sequence along with its context. The data were obtained in a study of blood T cell repertoires in COVID-19. Germline CDR1 reads MDHEN; CDR2 reads SYDVKM. With 6 bases clipped from V and 8 bases from J, the junction kept 10 bases outside the gene matches. The CDR3 contains 16 residues. Only in-frame clones appear in the TCRdb table, and some are missing; sequencing was by immunoSEQ multiplex PCR. The sample shows 310,000 or so clones, roughly 89% of them seen only once. Recovered status applied to Cohort 3 donors who had two consecutive negative PCRs. It also applied to those with clearance or with symptom resolution.

This TCR was sampled from a young woman who had recovered from COVID-19. This sequence joins TRBV28 and TRBJ2-1; 13 nucleotides align to TRBD2. Input material: PBMCs or T cells enriched from blood (not recorded which). For the CDR3, the DNA is TGTGCCAGCAGCCCATTAAGACTAGCGGGAGGCCATGAGCAGTTCTTC. Its translation is CASSPLRLAGGHEQFF.